The 2 T cell receptor beta chains below were found in one sample sequenced in a study of glioma-infiltrating T cells after dendritic cell vaccination. Generated by immunoSEQ multiplex PCR, the TCRdb table keeps only in-frame clones and is missing some. The sample includes tens of thousands of clones, 81% seen only once; the top ten take approximately 7.9%. The sample in question was blood, obtained before dendritic cell vaccination. The receptor set was obtained from a human donor with glioblastoma.

The J gene is TRBJ2-7, the V gene TRBV29-1, with 7 bases identical to TRBD2. CDR3 length: 15 amino acids. V shed 4 bases, J shed 4 bases, and the junction held 13 bases outside the gene matches. Germline CDR1 reads SQVTM; CDR2 reads ANQGSEA. The CDR3 DNA follows: TGCAGCGTTGGGACTGGCGGGGGTCGGTGGTACGAGCAGTACTTC. Residues: CSVGTGGGRWYEQYF.

V usage is TRBV11-2 and J usage is TRBJ1-2; D remains unclear. CDR1 and CDR2 (germline): SGHAT, FQNNGV. Between the trimmed V and J ends, which lost 4 bases and 0 bases, there was a span of 18 bases. The CDR3 extends over 17 amino acids. CDR3 residues: CASSSREGRSPNYGYTF. Written as DNA, the CDR3 is TGTGCCAGCAGCTCCCGGGAGGGCAGGAGTCCTAACTATGGCTACACCTTC.